A selection of T cell receptor beta chains follows, all from one sample in a study of blood T cell repertoires in COVID-19. The table came from immunoSEQ multiplex PCR; TCRdb's copy has only in-frame clones and leaves some out. The sample carries 35,000 to 50,000 clones, approximately 90% recorded once. Specimen: peripheral blood. The receptors derive from a woman in her 30s in a cohort sampled during active COVID-19. CDR3s include the opening cysteine and the closing phenylalanine or tryptophan. The order of the fields is D gene, V gene, J gene, clone size, CDR3 protein, CDR3 DNA. A D gene is named only where the DNA matches it firmly. Clone size appears in some rows only: once, few, many, or a class for an expanded clone.

d_call: TRBD1
v_call: TRBV6-5
j_call: TRBJ2-7
clone_size: NA
cdr3_aa: CASSYSGGGSYEQYF
cdr3_nt: TGTGCCAGCAGTTACTCAGGGGGCGGATCCTACGAGCAGTACTTC

d_call: NA
v_call: TRBV2
j_call: TRBJ2-1
clone_size: NA
cdr3_aa: CASSVGSLDEQFF
cdr3_nt: TGTGCCAGCAGTGTAGGTAGCCTGGATGAGCAGTTCTTC

d_call: TRBD2
v_call: TRBV6-2/TRBV6-3
j_call: TRBJ2-1
clone_size: NA
cdr3_aa: CASSPLPGGKYNEQFF
cdr3_nt: TGTGCCAGCAGCCCACTCCCGGGAGGGAAATACAATGAGCAGTTCTTC

d_call: TRBD2
v_call: TRBV4-1
j_call: TRBJ2-1
clone_size: NA
cdr3_aa: CASSQGPPGLARNNEQFF
cdr3_nt: TGCGCCAGCAGCCAAGGCCCTCCGGGACTAGCGAGAAACAATGAGCAGTTCTTC

d_call: TRBD2
v_call: TRBV24-1
j_call: TRBJ2-5
clone_size: NA
cdr3_aa: CATSDFYREGRETQYF
cdr3_nt: TGTGCCACCAGTGATTTTTATCGGGAGGGCCGGGAGACCCAGTACTTC

d_call: TRBD2
v_call: TRBV14
j_call: TRBJ2-7
clone_size: NA
cdr3_aa: CASSQEKREGYEQYF
cdr3_nt: TGTGCCAGCAGCCAAGAAAAGCGGGAGGGATACGAGCAGTACTTC

d_call: NA
v_call: TRBV10-3
j_call: TRBJ1-5
clone_size: NA
cdr3_aa: CATRRGVDQPQHF
cdr3_nt: TGTGCCACCAGGCGGGGTGTTGATCAGCCCCAGCATTTT

d_call: TRBD1
v_call: TRBV6-5
j_call: TRBJ2-5
clone_size: once
cdr3_aa: CASSPGQEETQYF
cdr3_nt: TGTGCCAGCAGCCCCGGACAGGAAGAGACCCAGTACTTC

d_call: NA
v_call: TRBV14
j_call: TRBJ2-7
clone_size: NA
cdr3_aa: CASSQITRVRPHEQYF
cdr3_nt: TGTGCCAGCAGCCAAATCACACGGGTGAGGCCCCACGAGCAGTACTTC

d_call: NA
v_call: TRBV9
j_call: TRBJ2-7
clone_size: NA
cdr3_aa: CASSVAGSGRTYEQYF
cdr3_nt: TGTGCCAGCAGCGTAGCCGGGAGTGGGCGGACCTACGAGCAGTACTTC

d_call: NA
v_call: TRBV15
j_call: TRBJ1-5
clone_size: NA
cdr3_aa: CATSRDPGINQPQHF
cdr3_nt: TGTGCCACCAGCAGAGATCCAGGGATCAATCAGCCCCAGCATTTT

d_call: TRBD1
v_call: TRBV7-8
j_call: TRBJ1-2
clone_size: NA
cdr3_aa: CASSLRDRGVSGYTF
cdr3_nt: TGTGCCAGCAGCCTTCGGGACAGGGGAGTCTCTGGCTACACCTTC

d_call: TRBD1
v_call: TRBV6-5
j_call: TRBJ1-1
clone_size: NA
cdr3_aa: CASDRGGMVTEAFF
cdr3_nt: TGTGCCAGTGACAGGGGCGGGATGGTTACTGAAGCTTTCTTT

d_call: TRBD1
v_call: TRBV18
j_call: TRBJ1-5
clone_size: NA
cdr3_aa: CASSPTTGGNSNQPQHF
cdr3_nt: TGTGCCAGCTCTCCGACGACAGGGGGCAATAGCAATCAGCCCCAGCATTTT

d_call: NA
v_call: TRBV6-6
j_call: TRBJ1-1
clone_size: NA
cdr3_aa: CASSYLEQLNTEAFF
cdr3_nt: TGTGCCAGCAGTTACTTGGAACAGCTGAACACTGAAGCTTTCTTT

d_call: NA
v_call: TRBV6-2/TRBV6-3
j_call: TRBJ2-7
clone_size: NA
cdr3_aa: CASSRPAGGLSYEQYF
cdr3_nt: TGTGCCAGCAGTCGCCCAGCAGGCGGGCTCTCCTACGAGCAGTACTTC

d_call: NA
v_call: TRBV27
j_call: TRBJ1-6
clone_size: NA
cdr3_aa: CASSTWPRGARNSPLHF
cdr3_nt: TGTGCCAGCAGTACTTGGCCCAGGGGTGCACGGAATTCACCCCTCCACTTT

d_call: TRBD1
v_call: TRBV27
j_call: TRBJ1-2
clone_size: NA
cdr3_aa: CASRTQGNFYGYTF
cdr3_nt: TGTGCCAGCAGGACACAGGGGAATTTCTATGGCTACACCTTC

d_call: NA
v_call: TRBV6-2/TRBV6-3
j_call: TRBJ1-2
clone_size: NA
cdr3_aa: CASSSGYGYTF
cdr3_nt: TGTGCCAGCAGTAGCGGGTATGGCTACACCTTC

d_call: NA
v_call: TRBV27
j_call: TRBJ1-1
clone_size: NA
cdr3_aa: CASSFGLLTEAFF
cdr3_nt: TGTGCCAGCAGTTTCGGACTGCTCACTGAAGCTTTCTTT

d_call: TRBD2
v_call: TRBV5-6
j_call: TRBJ2-7
clone_size: NA
cdr3_aa: CASSFGLAGYEQYF
cdr3_nt: TGTGCCAGCAGCTTCGGACTAGCGGGTTACGAGCAGTACTTC

d_call: NA
v_call: TRBV21-1
j_call: TRBJ2-7
clone_size: once
cdr3_aa: CASSIGLADTYEQYF
cdr3_nt: TGTGCCAGCAGCATAGGACTAGCGGACACCTACGAGCAGTACTTC

d_call: NA
v_call: TRBV12-1
j_call: TRBJ2-2
clone_size: NA
cdr3_aa: CARNSGSRNGELFF
cdr3_nt: TGTGCCAGGAATAGCGGGAGTCGAAACGGGGAGCTGTTTTTT

d_call: NA
v_call: TRBV6-2/TRBV6-3
j_call: TRBJ1-1
clone_size: NA
cdr3_aa: CASSLQWSTEAFF
cdr3_nt: TGTGCCAGCAGTTTGCAGTGGAGCACTGAAGCTTTCTTT

d_call: TRBD2
v_call: TRBV18
j_call: TRBJ2-5
clone_size: NA
cdr3_aa: CASSPPWTSGRQETQYF
cdr3_nt: TGTGCCAGCTCACCACCGTGGACTAGCGGGAGGCAAGAGACCCAGTACTTC

d_call: TRBD2
v_call: TRBV6-5
j_call: TRBJ2-3
clone_size: once
cdr3_aa: CASKTSGNTDTQYF
cdr3_nt: TGTGCCAGCAAAACCAGCGGGAACACAGATACGCAGTATTTT

d_call: TRBD1
v_call: TRBV27
j_call: TRBJ1-2
clone_size: NA
cdr3_aa: CASSSTGTANYGYTF
cdr3_nt: TGTGCCAGCAGTTCGACCGGGACAGCTAACTATGGCTACACCTTC